These 30 T cell receptor beta chains originate from one sample sequenced in a study of blood T cell repertoires in COVID-19. Profiled with immunoSEQ multiplex PCR; TCRdb holds only in-frame clones, not every one. The sample carries 250,000 to 300,000 clones, approximately 85% recorded once. The material sequenced was PBMCs or T cells enriched from blood (not recorded which). The receptor set was obtained from a woman in her 50s who had recovered from COVID-19.

The V gene is TRBV4-1, the J gene TRBJ2-2; 9 nucleotides agree with TRBD1. The CDR3 consists of 16 residues. V shed 7 bases, J shed 7 bases, and the junction held 13 bases outside the gene matches. Germline V gene sequence: CDR1 MGHRA, CDR2 YSYEKL. The CDR3 DNA sequence: TGCGCCAGCACCCCCGGGGACAGGGATTCGGGCGGGGAGCTGTTTTTT. Residues: CASTPGDRDSGGELFF.

V and J are TRBV28 and TRBJ2-3, with 8 bases fitting TRBD1. The length of the CDR3 is 14 residues. The J segment lost 3 bases and the V segment lost 3 bases, leaving 2 bases of the junction unmatched. Germline assignment: CDR1 MDHEN and CDR2 SYDVKM. CDR3 nucleotides: TGTGCCAGCAGTTTTTGGACAGGGACAGATACGCAGTATTTT. Translation gives CASSFWTGTDTQYF.

V gene TRBV9 combines with J gene TRBJ2-7, with D tentatively TRBD2 (6 bases). With 6 bases removed from V and 1 base from J, the gap between germline ends came to 14 bases. This CDR3 has 14 residues. Germline loops: CDR1 SGDLS, CDR2 YYNGEE. CDR3 sequence: CASTPGDGSYEQYF. The DNA for the CDR3 is TGTGCCAGCACCCCGGGGGACGGATCCTACGAGCAGTACTTC.

The V gene is TRBV28, the J gene TRBJ2-1; TRBD1 might be the D (7 bases). The CDR3 extends over 15 amino acids. Per the germline V gene, CDR1 is MDHEN and CDR2 is SYDVKM. V lost 4 bases to trimming and J lost 6 bases, with 16 bases between them. The chain's CDR3 is CASSSGQLTSNEQFF. The CDR3 coding sequence is TGTGCCAGCAGTTCGGGACAGTTGACTAGCAATGAGCAGTTCTTC.

The chain uses TRBV27 and TRBJ1-3; D possibly corresponds to TRBD1 (5 bases). V gave up 6 bases and J gave up 0 bases, with 12 bases separating them. Germline V gene sequence: CDR1 MNHEY, CDR2 SMNVEV (reference sequence). CDR3 size: 15 residues. Here the CDR3 reads CASSGGGFSGNTIYF. CDR3 DNA sequence: TGTGCCAGCAGCGGCGGGGGTTTCTCTGGAAACACCATATATTTT.

The CDR3 DNA follows: TGTGCCAGCAGCTCACGATCCCAAGCCACAGATACGCAGTATTTT. It codes for CASSSRSQATDTQYF. V is TRBV13 and J is TRBJ2-3; no definite D call. V was clipped by 4 bases and J by 2 bases, with 13 bases between them. The CDR3 runs to 15 residues. Germline values: CDR1 PRHDT, CDR2 FYEKMQ (reference sequence).

This clone was detected only a few times. The chain uses TRBV2 and TRBJ2-7, with 9 bases identical to TRBD1. This CDR3 comprises 14 residues. Trimming removed 4 bases from V and 3 bases from J; junction bases left unmatched: 4. Per germline, CDR1 SNHLY and CDR2 FYNNEI. CDR3 protein: CASSGRTGVYEQYF. Written as DNA, the CDR3 is TGTGCCAGCAGTGGACGGACAGGGGTCTACGAGCAGTACTTC.

This chain uses TRBV6-2 or TRBV6-3 with TRBJ2-1, with TRBD2 matching 8 bases. CDR1 is MNHEY, CDR2 SVGEGT, per germline. The CDR3 runs to 14 residues. Germline trimming cut 5 bases from V and 0 bases from J; bases unmatched to any gene: 0. The CDR3 loop reads CASSSGSSYNEQFF. Written as DNA, the CDR3 is TGTGCCAGCAGTAGCGGGAGCTCCTACAATGAGCAGTTCTTC.

This clone appeared once. The CDR3, as DNA: TGTGCCAGCAGCCTCCCTTCAGGAAGCACAGATACGCAGTATTTT. Protein: CASSLPSGSTDTQYF. This chain connects TRBV9 to TRBJ2-3; D is unresolved. V was cut by 4 bases and J by 0 bases, with 12 bases left in between. CDR3 length: 15 residues. Per germline, CDR1 SGDLS and CDR2 YYNGEE.

This chain uses TRBV5-1 with TRBJ2-7; 7 bases are a match to TRBD1. The CDR3 extends over 14 amino acids. Germline V gene data show CDR1 as SGHRS and CDR2 as YFSETQ. Trimming removed 2 bases from V and 2 bases from J; junction bases left unmatched: 4. The CDR3 region has the DNA TGCGCCAGCAGCTTAGTAGGACAGGCCTACGAGCAGTACTTC. Amino acid sequence: CASSLVGQAYEQYF.

The J gene is TRBJ2-5, the V gene TRBV28; D gene ambiguous. Trimming took off 1 base at V and 2 bases at J, with 11 bases between the two ends. This CDR3 region has 15 residues. Germline lookup yields CDR1 MDHEN and CDR2 SYDVKM. As DNA, the CDR3 is TGTGCCAGCAGTTTATTAATGGGCGAACAAGAGACCCAGTACTTC. Translated: CASSLLMGEQETQYF.

The chain has TRBV11-2 and TRBJ2-3; D not resolved. The CDR3 loop spans 14 amino acids. CDR1 is SGHAT, CDR2 FQNNGV, per germline. Trimming took 2 bases from V and 2 from J, leaving 8 bases between them. The CDR3 loop reads CASSLLLDTDTQYF. The DNA of the CDR3 is TGTGCCAGCAGCTTACTTTTAGACACAGATACGCAGTATTTT.

This clone was counted a few times. The genes are TRBV28 and TRBJ1-5; a weak D match, TRBD1 (6 bases). CDR1 MDHEN and CDR2 SYDVKM come from the germline V gene. The V end was cut by 7 bases, the J end by 4 bases, with 17 bases between. This CDR3 has 15 amino acids. The CDR3 nucleotides read TGTGCCAGCACTTATGGGGGCCGGCAAAATCAGCCCCAGCATTTT. Amino acids: CASTYGGRQNQPQHF.

This clone was seen once. The V gene is TRBV28, the J gene TRBJ2-7, with 8 bases fitting TRBD2. The CDR3 is 15 amino acids. The ends lost 6 bases at V and 3 bases at J; junction bases unmatched: 10. Germline V gene data show CDR1 as MDHEN and CDR2 as SYDVKM. The CDR3 sequence: CASSPPYGRVYEQYF. The CDR3 region has the DNA TGTGCCAGCAGCCCACCCTACGGGAGGGTCTACGAGCAGTACTTC. The full variable domain, completed using reference TRBV28 and TRBJ2-7, is DVKVTQSSRYLVKRTGEKVFLECVQDMDHENMFWYRQDPGLGLRLIYFSYDVKMKEKGDIPEGYSVSREKKERFSLILESASTNQTSMYLCASSPPYGRVYEQYFGPGTRLTVT.

This chain uses TRBV19 with TRBJ2-1; a possible D gene is TRBD1 (5 bases). V was shortened by 1 base and J by 1 base, with 8 bases between the two germline ends. Germline V lookup: CDR1 LNHDA, CDR2 SQIVND (reference sequence). This CDR3 spans 15 amino acids. The CDR3 bases are TGTGCCAGTAGTATAGTTCCAGGGTCCTACAATGAGCAGTTCTTC. It encodes CASSIVPGSYNEQFF.

The rearrangement joins TRBV7-9 to TRBJ2-2; 8 nucleotides align to TRBD1. The junction had 9 bases not matched to a gene; V was cut back by 5 bases and J by 4 bases. CDR1 SEHNR and CDR2 FQNEAQ come from the germline V gene (reference sequence). The CDR3 loop spans 16 amino acids. The CDR3 sequence: CASSTRTGLRTGELFF. DNA of the CDR3: TGTGCCAGCAGCACCCGGACAGGGTTGCGCACCGGGGAGCTGTTTTTT.

The chain is built from TRBV28 and TRBJ2-7, with a weak D call TRBD2 (5 bases). The CDR3 is made up of 13 amino acids. V lost 8 bases and J 2 bases, leaving 13 bases between the germline ends. In germline, CDR1 is MDHEN, CDR2 SYDVKM. The CDR3 is CASLRAAAYEQYF. The CDR3 DNA is TGTGCCAGCTTGCGGGCGGCAGCCTACGAGCAGTACTTC.

V usage is TRBV7-3 and J usage is TRBJ2-1; a weak D match, TRBD2 (7 bases). The V and J ends lost 5 bases and 10 bases respectively, with 27 bases between them. The CDR3 runs to 17 residues. CDR1 SGHTA and CDR2 FQGTGA come from the germline V gene. CDR3 in DNA: TGTGCCAGCAGCCCTAACCCCGCGGGGGCGTTTCCGAAAGAGCAGTTCTTC. Amino acids: CASSPNPAGAFPKEQFF. The entire variable domain, with the rest obtained from reference TRBV7-3 and TRBJ2-1, is as follows: GAGVSQTPSNKVTEKGKYVELRCDPISGHTALYWYRQSLGQGPEFLIYFQGTGAADDSGLPNDRFFAVRPEGSVSTLKIQRTERGDSAVYLCASSPNPAGAFPKEQFFGPGTRLTVL.

The table lists this clone with a few counts. The chain's CDR3 is CASSQDRVGAEAFF. The CDR3 DNA sequence: TGTGCCAGCAGCCAGGACAGGGTTGGCGCTGAAGCTTTCTTT. The chain employs TRBV7-8 and TRBJ1-1, with 8 bases fitting TRBD1. Germline V gives CDR1 SGHVS, CDR2 FQNEAQ. The CDR3 runs to 14 residues. Germline trimming cut 5 bases from V and 6 bases from J; bases unmatched to any gene: 8.

This sequence joins TRBV9 and TRBJ2-7, with TRBD1 matching over 8 bases. V was clipped by 4 bases and J by 6 bases; unmatched bases: 12. CDR3 length: 15 residues. Germline CDR1 reads SGDLS; CDR2 reads YYNGEE. In nucleotides, the CDR3 is TGTGCCAGCAGCCTGACAGGGGTCGAATTCGGCGAGCAGTACTTC. This encodes CASSLTGVEFGEQYF.

This clone appeared once. The chain recombines TRBV7-6 with TRBJ2-3; D possibly corresponds to TRBD2 (5 bases). With 0 bases removed from V and 3 bases from J, the gap between germline ends came to 10 bases. The CDR3 is 15 amino acids. Germline CDR1 is SGHVS and CDR2 is FNYEAQ. The CDR3 coding sequence is TGTGCCAGCAGCTTAGCGGGAGTGCCGACAGATACGCAGTATTTT. Its protein is CASSLAGVPTDTQYF.

This clone was counted at least ten times. The chain couples TRBV29-1 to TRBJ1-3, with 7 nucleotides matching TRBD1. With V trimmed by 4 bases and J by 0 bases, 6 bases remained unmatched. This CDR3 is built from 15 residues. CDR1 SQVTM and CDR2 ANQGSEA come from the germline V gene. The CDR3 DNA follows: TGCAGCGTTGTGACAGGGTCCAACTCTGGAAACACCATATATTTT. This sequence encodes CSVVTGSNSGNTIYF.

The rearrangement links TRBV28 to TRBJ2-7; TRBD1 aligns across 10 bases. V was pared by 6 bases and J by 7 bases, with 12 bases of the junction left unmatched. CDR1 is MDHEN, CDR2 SYDVKM, per germline. The CDR3 spans 15 residues. CDR3 nucleotide sequence: TGTGCCAGCAGCTCCTCGACAGGGGGCTTGAGGGAGCAGTACTTC. Encoded protein: CASSSSTGGLREQYF.

The chain employs TRBV14 and TRBJ2-7, with 9 bases identical to TRBD2. CDR1 SGHDN and CDR2 FVKESK come from the germline V gene. Losses at the gene ends were 1 base for V and 2 bases for J; bases not matched to a gene: 6. The CDR3 spans 16 residues. In nucleotides, the CDR3 is TGTGCCAGCAGCCAAGTGGCGGGAGGGTTACCCTACGAGCAGTACTTC. As protein: CASSQVAGGLPYEQYF.

The chain is built from TRBV29-1 and TRBJ2-7; 9 nucleotides line up with TRBD1. The germline V gene has CDR1 SQVTM and CDR2 ANQGSEA. With V trimmed by 6 bases and J by 0 bases, 3 bases remained unmatched. The CDR3 covers 13 residues. The CDR3 protein is CSVKQGASYEQYF. CDR3 nucleotide sequence: TGCAGCGTAAAACAGGGGGCCTCCTACGAGCAGTACTTC.

This rearrangement joins TRBV28 to TRBJ2-7, with D perhaps matching TRBD1 (7 bases). The CDR3 sequence is 14 residues long. Germline CDR1 reads MDHEN; CDR2 reads SYDVKM. V lost 3 bases and J 2 bases, leaving 11 bases between the germline ends. The CDR3 is CASSLRDSTYEQYF. The CDR3 nucleotides read TGTGCCAGCAGTTTGCGGGACAGTACCTACGAGCAGTACTTC.

The rearrangement joins TRBV28 to TRBJ2-7; D gene unclear. Per germline, CDR1 MDHEN and CDR2 SYDVKM. The CDR3 has 14 residues. Trimming shortened V by 7 bases and J by 0 bases, and 13 bases separated the two germline ends. Here the CDR3 reads CASNPAVLSYEQYF. CDR3 nucleotides: TGTGCCAGCAACCCGGCGGTTCTCTCCTACGAGCAGTACTTC.

The chain has TRBV24-1 and TRBJ2-3, with TRBD2 identical over 9 bases. The CDR3 runs to 15 residues. V shed 6 bases, J shed 3 bases, and the junction held 6 bases outside the gene matches. Germline CDR1 KGHDR, CDR2 SFDVKD. DNA of the CDR3: TGTGCCACCAGTCCGGCGGGAGGGCCTACAGATACGCAGTATTTT. Protein: CATSPAGGPTDTQYF.

The chain recombines TRBV2 with TRBJ2-1; 12 positions agree with TRBD2. CDR1 SNHLY and CDR2 FYNNEI come from the germline V gene. The CDR3 is 17 residues long. V trimming: 5 bases; J trimming: 5 bases; junction bases outside the gene matches: 10. CDR3 sequence: CASSLRTSGAGDNEQFF. DNA for the CDR3: TGTGCCAGCAGTTTACGGACTAGCGGGGCCGGAGACAATGAGCAGTTCTTC.

The gene calls are TRBV2 and TRBJ1-1; possibly TRBD1 for D (5 bases). Germline V gene lookup returns CDR1 SNHLY and CDR2 FYNNEI. CDR3 length: 15 amino acids. V was pared by 6 bases and J by 0 bases, with 14 bases between. The CDR3 loop reads CASSPVGGLNTEAFF. CDR3 nucleotides: TGTGCCAGCAGCCCGGTGGGGGGACTGAACACTGAAGCTTTCTTT.